Each of the 23 T cell receptor beta chains below was sequenced from the same sample in a study of blood T cell repertoires in COVID-19. TCRdb's table, derived via immunoSEQ multiplex PCR, lists solely in-frame clones and lacks some. The sample comprises under 55,000 clones, over 75% of which are singletons, and around 30% rests with the top ten. The sequencing sample was made of peripheral blood. These receptors all come from a human donor in a cohort sampled during active COVID-19.

The V call is TRBV5-1, the J call TRBJ1-2; the match to TRBD1 covers 8 bases. The germline V gene has CDR1 SGHRS and CDR2 YFSETQ. Trimming took 4 bases from V and 2 from J; bases not matched to a gene: 4. CDR3 size: 14 residues. CDR3 bases: TGCGCCAGCAGCCGGACAGGGCAGAACTATGGCTACACCTTC. Translation: CASSRTGQNYGYTF.

The gene calls are TRBV19 and TRBJ1-5, with a possible D match to TRBD1 (5 bases). There are 16 residues in the CDR3. The V end was cut by 7 bases, the J end by 0 bases, with 16 bases between. Germline V gives CDR1 LNHDA, CDR2 SQIVND (reference sequence). In nucleotides, the CDR3 is TGTGCCAGTATTCGCGACAGCTTATATAGCAATCAGCCCCAGCATTTT. Its translation is CASIRDSLYSNQPQHF.

The chain recombines TRBV12-3 or TRBV12-4 with TRBJ1-6, with 8 bases aligning to TRBD1. The CDR3 has 13 amino acids. The trim removed 6 bases at V and 8 bases at J, leaving 3 bases unmatched. CDR3 DNA: TGTGCCAGCAGCCCCAGGGGGCATTCACCCCTCCACTTT. This sequence encodes CASSPRGHSPLHF.

This chain joins TRBV12-3 or TRBV12-4 and TRBJ2-2; D is unresolved. The V end was cut by 7 bases, the J end by 5 bases, with 5 bases between. The CDR3 contains 11 residues. The CDR3 region has the DNA TGTGCCAGCACTAATACCGGGGAGCTGTTTTTT. Its translation is CASTNTGELFF.

The gene calls are TRBV5-1 and TRBJ2-5; 8 bases fit TRBD2. Germline values: CDR1 SGHRS, CDR2 YFSETQ. J gave up 5 bases and V 3 bases, and 9 bases lay outside the gene matches. This CDR3 spans 15 amino acids. CDR3 loop: CASSWAGGVRETQYF. CDR3 in DNA: TGCGCCAGCAGCTGGGCCGGGGGGGTCAGGGAGACCCAGTACTTC.

This rearrangement joins TRBV7-9 to TRBJ2-5; TRBD1 agrees at 7 bases. This CDR3 comprises 15 residues. The trim removed 5 bases at V and 5 bases at J, leaving 11 bases unmatched. The germline CDR1 and CDR2 sequences are SEHNR and FQNEAQ (reference sequence). This CDR3 is CASSPRQGKGETQYF. The CDR3 region has the DNA TGTGCCAGCAGCCCACGACAGGGAAAAGGGGAGACCCAGTACTTC.

V and J are TRBV9 and TRBJ2-2; 11 bases are shared with TRBD2. Trimming took 4 bases from V and 4 from J; bases not matched to a gene: 6. The germline CDR1 and CDR2 sequences are SGDLS and YYNGEE. This CDR3 spans 16 amino acids. CDR3 coding DNA: TGTGCCAGCAGCACAGGACTAGCGGGCCTCACCGGGGAGCTGTTTTTT. Translation: CASSTGLAGLTGELFF. The entire variable domain, with the rest obtained from reference TRBV9 and TRBJ2-2, is as follows: DSGVTQTPKHLITATGQRVTLRCSPRSGDLSVYWYQQSLDQGLQFLIQYYNGEERAKGNILERFSAQQFPDLHSELNLSSLELGDSALYFCASSTGLAGLTGELFFGEGSRLTVL.

The rearrangement uses TRBV28 and TRBJ2-3; D possibly corresponds to TRBD2 (5 bases). The V gene lost 4 bases and the J gene lost 0 bases, with 8 bases spanning the gap. The CDR3 runs to 14 residues. The germline CDR1 and CDR2 sequences are MDHEN and SYDVKM. CDR3 sequence reads: CASSSRTSTDTQYF. CDR3 DNA sequence: TGTGCCAGCAGTTCCAGGACTAGCACAGATACGCAGTATTTT.

The chain employs TRBV27 and TRBJ1-1, with TRBD1 as a possible D gene (5 bases). The germline gives CDR1 MNHEY, CDR2 SMNVEV (reference sequence). V was trimmed by 2 bases and J by 1 base, leaving 8 bases between them. The CDR3 length is 14 residues. The CDR3 DNA is TGTGCCAGCAGTTTAAGGGGAGGGAACACTGAAGCTTTCTTT. As protein: CASSLRGGNTEAFF.

The chain employs TRBV2 and TRBJ1-4; TRBD1 might be the D (5 bases). The CDR3 length is 15 residues. The germline CDR1 and CDR2 sequences are SNHLY and FYNNEI. Trimming shortened V by 6 bases and J by 8 bases, and 19 bases separated the two germline ends. CDR3 coding DNA: TGTGCCAGCAGAGGTCAGGGAGGCCCGGCAGAAAAACTGTTTTTT. It encodes CASRGQGGPAEKLFF.

Worth noting for this clone: One end of the junction does not line up with germline, which may come from a read error. The V gene is TRBV5-1, the J gene TRBJ1-2, with TRBD1 matching over 7 bases. Germline V gene lookup returns CDR1 SGHRS and CDR2 YFSETQ. The CDR3 runs to 16 residues. This chain's CDR3 is CASSSGTASINYGHTF. As DNA, the CDR3 is TGCGCCAGCAGTTCCGGGACAGCTAGCATCAACTATGGCCACACCTTC. Full variable domain (rest looked up from reference TRBV5-1 and TRBJ1-2): KAGVTQTPRYLIKTRGQQVTLSCSPISGHRSVSWYQQTPGQGLQFLFEYFSETQRNKGNFPGRFSGRQFSNSRSEMNVSTLELGDSALYLCASSSGTASINYGHTFGSGTRLTVV.

This sequence joins TRBV28 and TRBJ1-4, with a possible D match to TRBD1 (6 bases). Germline loops: CDR1 MDHEN, CDR2 SYDVKM. With 3 bases removed from V and 10 bases from J, the gap between germline ends came to 24 bases. The CDR3 runs to 17 residues. Here the CDR3 reads CASSLRGLGGDWGKLFF. The CDR3 bases are TGTGCCAGCAGTTTGAGGGGTTTAGGGGGAGACTGGGGAAAACTGTTTTTT.

The gene calls are TRBV3-1 (or the pseudogene TRBV3-2) and TRBJ2-5, with D unclear. CDR1 and CDR2 from the germline V gene are LGHDT and YNNKEL (reference sequence). The CDR3 length is 13 residues. Trimming removed 3 bases from V and 5 bases from J, with 10 bases in between. Here the CDR3 DNA reads TGTGCCAGCAGCCATCTGAGTTTGGAGACCCAGTACTTC. Amino acids: CASSHLSLETQYF.

The CDR3 nucleotides are TGTGCCAGCAGTTTCAGGATCCTGGGTCGGCACGAGCAGTACTTC. Translating gives CASSFRILGRHEQYF. The V call is TRBV28, the J call TRBJ2-7; D gene unclear. The CDR3 contains 15 residues. Germline V gene lookup returns CDR1 MDHEN and CDR2 SYDVKM. V was clipped by 3 bases and J by 5 bases, with 17 bases between them.

The genes are TRBV27 and TRBJ2-1; 8 bases line up with TRBD2. The J segment lost 8 bases and the V segment lost 4 bases, leaving 10 bases of the junction unmatched. CDR1 and CDR2 from the germline V gene are MNHEY and SMNVEV (reference sequence). The CDR3 runs 15 residues. Written as DNA, the CDR3 is TGTGCCAGCAGTTCCGGGACTAGTGTGCACTATGAGCAGTTCTTC. It yields the protein CASSSGTSVHYEQFF.

This clone was seen a few times. This sequence joins TRBV4-2 and TRBJ1-2; perhaps TRBD1 as D (6 bases). Trimming removed 2 bases at V and 4 bases at J, with 14 bases between. Germline V gives CDR1 LGHNA, CDR2 YNFKEQ. The CDR3 totals 15 residues. The CDR3 protein is CASSQPQGSGYGYTF. CDR3 sequence (DNA): TGTGCCAGCAGCCAACCACAGGGAAGTGGCTATGGCTACACCTTC.

This clone appeared a few times. This chain uses TRBV5-1 with TRBJ2-2; D possibly corresponds to TRBD2 (5 bases). The CDR3 extends over 13 amino acids. With 0 bases removed from V and 8 bases from J, the gap between germline ends came to 8 bases. CDR1 is SGHRS, CDR2 YFSETQ, per germline. The CDR3 DNA reads as TGCGCCAGCAGCTTGGGGACTCAGGGGGAGCTGTTTTTT. It encodes CASSLGTQGELFF.

The V gene is TRBV5-1, the J gene TRBJ2-5; possibly TRBD1 for D (5 bases). The germline V gene has CDR1 SGHRS and CDR2 YFSETQ. Trimming removed 4 bases from V and 5 bases from J, with 15 bases in between. The CDR3 totals 14 residues. CDR3 bases: TGCGCCAGCAGCGGGGTGGGGCTGGGGGAGACCCAGTACTTC. Its translation: CASSGVGLGETQYF.

The J gene is TRBJ2-7, the V gene TRBV5-6, with a possible D match to TRBD1 (6 bases). In germline, CDR1 is SGHDT, CDR2 YYEEEE. The CDR3 totals 15 residues. Trimming removed 4 bases at V and 0 bases at J, with 14 bases between. The CDR3 reads CASSLRDTPSYEQYF. CDR3 bases: TGTGCCAGCAGCCTCCGGGACACTCCCTCCTACGAGCAGTACTTC.

This chain uses TRBV27 with TRBJ1-5; D uncertain. Trimming left V 7 bases short and J 0 bases short, with 10 bases between. The CDR3 spans 14 residues. CDR1 is MNHEY, CDR2 SMNVEV, per germline (reference sequence). CDR3 bases: TGTGCCAGCAAAACGGACTATAGCAATCAGCCCCAGCATTTT. Translation gives CASKTDYSNQPQHF.

The chain combines TRBV2 with TRBJ2-1; 11 nucleotides line up with TRBD2. After removal of 7 bases from V and 4 bases from J, the junction contained 21 bases not matched to a gene. Germline V gene data show CDR1 as SNHLY and CDR2 as FYNNEI. This CDR3 contains 20 residues. CDR3 nucleotide sequence: TGTGCCAGCAAGGCCCGGACAGACCTAGCGGGAGGTCGCGCGTACAATGAGCAGTTCTTC. Translated: CASKARTDLAGGRAYNEQFF.

The V and J genes are TRBV4-1 and TRBJ2-3, with TRBD2 as a possible D gene (5 bases). The V and J ends lost 4 bases and 1 base respectively, with 24 bases between them. This CDR3 comprises 19 residues. Germline V gene lookup returns CDR1 MGHRA and CDR2 YSYEKL. The CDR3 spells CASSLSRDKVNTGTDTQYF. CDR3 DNA sequence: TGCGCCAGCAGCCTGTCACGGGATAAAGTCAACACTGGCACAGATACGCAGTATTTT.

The V call is TRBV15, the J call TRBJ2-7, with 8 bases fitting TRBD1. J lost 5 bases, V lost 5 bases, and 11 bases had no gene match. This CDR3 has 15 amino acids. From germline, CDR1 is LNHNV and CDR2 YYDKDF (reference sequence). CDR3 DNA sequence: TGTGCCACCAGCGTACCCGGGACAGGTCTCGACGAGCAGTACTTC. Translated, it gives CATSVPGTGLDEQYF.